The TCR beta chain under discussion was sequenced for a study of T cells in Graves' hyperthyroidism and ophthalmopathy. In its sample, this clonotype was seen many times. Uncontrolled infection, other autoimmune disease, pregnancy or lactation led to exclusion. The CDR3 covers 14 residues. Per germline, CDR1 MNHNS and CDR2 SASEGT. With V trimmed by 7 bases and J by 7 bases, 13 bases remained unmatched. TCR beta CDR3 regions were amplified from RNA transcripts. TCR CDR3 regions were first amplified by RT-PCR with HTBI primers. TCRdb reprocessed the multiplex PCR reads with MiXCR, giving one entry per CDR3 protein. The profile shows approximately 520,000 distinct CDR3 sequences, around 21% of them singletons.

Sequencing was carried out using blood. The chain has TRBV6-1 and TRBJ2-7; 7 bases are shared with TRBD2. The sequence derives from a man younger than 35 with Graves' hyperthyroidism. DNA of the CDR3: TGTGCCAGCACTGAGCTAGCGGAGGCGGGGGAGCAGTACTTC. This translates into CASTELAEAGEQYF.